This entry concerns a single TCR beta chain. V lost 6 bases and J lost 3; bases outside the gene matches: 6. From germline, CDR1 is SGHTA and CDR2 FQGNSA. The CDR3 is 15 residues long. This sample was taken from a study of cytomegalovirus exposure and HLA in healthy donors. PCR primers comprised 60 Vbeta and 13 Jbeta primers. Data came from immunoSEQ multiplex PCR; TCRdb stores just in-frame clones and leaves some out. Among 150,000 or so clones listed, 82% were seen once. J is TRBJ2-4 and V is TRBV7-2; 9 nucleotides match TRBD1. The sequence derives from a woman aged 35 to 49 in good health and CMV-seronegative. Sequencing used PBMCs. The CDR3 sequence: CASRRTGDDKNIQYF. The CDR3 DNA sequence: TGTGCCAGCAGAAGGACAGGGGATGACAAAAACATTCAGTACTTC.